Listed below are T cell receptor beta chains from one sample, sequenced in a study of blood T cell repertoires in COVID-19. Here immunoSEQ multiplex PCR was the method, and the copy in TCRdb shows in-frame clones only, minus some. The table records about 110,000 clones, over 70% of them present only once. Sequencing was done on a sample of peripheral blood. The source is a woman in her 70s with acute or convalescent COVID-19. Each CDR3 is given without its conserved first and last residue. The order of the fields is V gene, J gene, CDR3 protein.

V: TRBV11-2
J: TRBJ2-2
CDR3: ASSLETANTGELF

V: TRBV2
J: TRBJ1-6
CDR3: ASKGAGNSPLH

V: TRBV2
J: TRBJ1-5
CDR3: ASSFGQGGQPQH

V: TRBV30
J: TRBJ1-1
CDR3: ACAREVNTEAF

V: TRBV25-1
J: TRBJ1-4
CDR3: ASTLGGLNEKLF

V: TRBV5-1
J: TRBJ1-2
CDR3: ASSRESGGDGYT

V: TRBV5-1
J: TRBJ2-5
CDR3: ASSFQQGREETQY

V: TRBV6-5
J: TRBJ2-3
CDR3: ASSYSGQATDTQY

V: TRBV6-5
J: TRBJ2-2
CDR3: ASSHYRGTGELF

V: TRBV19
J: TRBJ1-5
CDR3: ASSIATGNQPQH

V: TRBV9
J: TRBJ1-1
CDR3: ASSAGLMNTEAF

V: TRBV10-3
J: TRBJ2-2
CDR3: AISGGALNTGELF

V: TRBV4-2
J: TRBJ1-5
CDR3: ASSQEESGNQPQH

V: TRBV5-5
J: TRBJ1-3
CDR3: ASSLTGGASGNTIY

V: TRBV7-3
J: TRBJ2-7
CDR3: ASSPRPGTNHEQY

V: TRBV5-1
J: TRBJ2-5
CDR3: ASSWTSGETQY

V: TRBV30
J: TRBJ2-5
CDR3: AWSAGTDQETQY

V: TRBV5-8
J: TRBJ2-1
CDR3: ASSLGRETSNEQF

V: TRBV12-3/TRBV12-4
J: TRBJ2-1
CDR3: ASSSSGNEQF

V: TRBV4-1
J: TRBJ1-5
CDR3: ASSPGDAGGYNQPQH

V: TRBV3-1/TRBV3-2
J: TRBJ2-7
CDR3: ASSQARYEQY

V: TRBV11-2
J: TRBJ2-5
CDR3: ASSLGSLAGGETQY

V: TRBV5-1
J: TRBJ1-2
CDR3: ASSLNTGGAYGYT

V: TRBV28
J: TRBJ2-3
CDR3: ASSFISQGGTDTQY

V: TRBV6-1
J: TRBJ2-1
CDR3: ASSDPGTSGYNEQF

V: TRBV28
J: TRBJ1-5
CDR3: ASSYPGQGNQPQH

V: TRBV6-4
J: TRBJ1-1
CDR3: ASSLFWNTEAF

V: TRBV30
J: TRBJ2-3
CDR3: AWNVGTLSTDTQY

V: TRBV6-1
J: TRBJ1-2
CDR3: ASSETGANYGYT

V: TRBV6-4
J: TRBJ2-1
CDR3: ASSWSSGGAGEQF

V: TRBV6-5
J: TRBJ1-6
CDR3: ASRETASGSPLH

V: TRBV2
J: TRBJ1-3
CDR3: ASSARSGTWGDGNTIY

V: TRBV5-1
J: TRBJ2-6
CDR3: ASSLGQFGSGANVLT

V: TRBV6-5
J: TRBJ1-6
CDR3: ASSPGQGTPLH

V: TRBV19
J: TRBJ2-3
CDR3: ASSIRGGTDTQY

V: TRBV5-1
J: TRBJ1-1
CDR3: ASSLGTGVDTEAF

V: TRBV7-9
J: TRBJ2-2
CDR3: ASRRLAENTGELF

V: TRBV29-1
J: TRBJ2-3
CDR3: SVDSTDTQY

V: TRBV10-1
J: TRBJ2-7
CDR3: ASSATAISYEQY

V: TRBV6-6
J: TRBJ2-3
CDR3: ASSPISDTQY

V: TRBV12-3/TRBV12-4
J: TRBJ1-1
CDR3: ASRNQGNTEAF

V: TRBV10-3
J: TRBJ1-4
CDR3: AISVGTGGAEKLF

V: TRBV3-1/TRBV3-2
J: TRBJ1-4
CDR3: ASSQDTVAEKLF

V: TRBV30
J: TRBJ2-7
CDR3: AWRVTGTYEQY

V: TRBV9
J: TRBJ2-1
CDR3: ASSLLANEQF